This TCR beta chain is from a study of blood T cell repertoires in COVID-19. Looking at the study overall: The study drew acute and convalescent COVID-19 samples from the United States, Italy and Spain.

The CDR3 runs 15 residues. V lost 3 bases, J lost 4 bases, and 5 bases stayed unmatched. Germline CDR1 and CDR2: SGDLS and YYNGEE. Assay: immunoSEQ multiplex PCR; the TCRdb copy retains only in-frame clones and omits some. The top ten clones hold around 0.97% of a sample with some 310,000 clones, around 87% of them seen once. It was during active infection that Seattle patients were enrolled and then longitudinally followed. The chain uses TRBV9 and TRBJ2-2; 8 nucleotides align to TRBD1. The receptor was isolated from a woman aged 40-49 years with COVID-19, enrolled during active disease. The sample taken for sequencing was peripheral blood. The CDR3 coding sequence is TGTGCCAGCAGCGGCGACAGGGGAGGCACCGGGGAGCTGTTTTTT. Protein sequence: CASSGDRGGTGELFF.